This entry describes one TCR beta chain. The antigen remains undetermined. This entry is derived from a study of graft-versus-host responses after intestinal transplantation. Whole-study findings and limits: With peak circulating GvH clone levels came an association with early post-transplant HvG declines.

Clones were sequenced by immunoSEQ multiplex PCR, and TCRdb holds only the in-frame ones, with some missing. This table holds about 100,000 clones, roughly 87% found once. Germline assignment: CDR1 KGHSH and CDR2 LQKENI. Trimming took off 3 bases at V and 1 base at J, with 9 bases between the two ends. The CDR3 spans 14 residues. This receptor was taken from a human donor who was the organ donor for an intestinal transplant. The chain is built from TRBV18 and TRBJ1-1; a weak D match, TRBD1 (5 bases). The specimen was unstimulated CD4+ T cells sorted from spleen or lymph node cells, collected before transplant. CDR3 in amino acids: CASSPQTGNTEAFF. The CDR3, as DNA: TGTGCCAGCTCACCCCAAACAGGGAACACTGAAGCTTTCTTT.